The entry below gives a single TCR beta chain sequence along with its context. The antigen remains unidentified. As to time point: persistent/refractory GD, antithyroid drugs over 5 years with positive TRAb. Preparation of the TCR library used RNA extracted from PBMCs. Arm-PCR with iRepertoire HTBI primers amplified the CDR3 regions for these TCR beta libraries. Source study methods: Across samples, 55 to 75 TRBV and about 13 TRBJ segments were found. TCRdb processed the multiplex PCR reads anew with MiXCR; each CDR3 protein has one entry. The V and J calls were determined by TCRdb, not by the authors. The repertoire includes roughly 490,000 distinct CDR3 sequences, about 22% of them detected once, and approximately 14% sits in the top ten. The CDR3 covers 14 residues. The V and J ends lost 3 bases and 3 bases respectively, with 13 bases between them. Germline values: CDR1 SGHKS, CDR2 YYEKEE (reference sequence).

These data originate in a study of regulatory T cells in long-lasting Graves disease. Study results and caveats: Persistent Graves' patients showed a TCR diversity that was lower than that of newly diagnosed ones.

The chain has TRBV5-5 and TRBJ2-7, with D hard to call. Specimen: peripheral blood mononuclear cells (PBMCs), collected when the disease was refractory, from a patient treated with antithyroid drugs. The TCR was taken from a female donor with Graves disease. The CDR3 sequence: CASSSGSAVYEQYF. CDR3 nucleotide sequence: TGTGCCAGCAGCTCTGGGTCAGCCGTCTACGAGCAGTACTTC. The full variable domain, with the rest looked up from reference TRBV5-5 and TRBJ2-7, is DAGVTQSPTHLIKTRGQQVTLRCSPISGHKSVSWYQQVLGQGPQFIFQYYEKEERGRGNFPDRFSARQFPNYSSELNVNALLLGDSALYLCASSSGSAVYEQYFGPGTRLTVT.